The 30 T cell receptor beta chains below were found in one sample sequenced in a study of blood T cell repertoires in COVID-19. Clones were read by immunoSEQ multiplex PCR, and TCRdb kept only the in-frame ones, dropping some. The sample contains approximately 91,000 clones, 70% to 80% of which appear only once. Sequencing was carried out using peripheral blood. These receptors all come from a man between 65 and 85 years old with acute or convalescent COVID-19.

The CDR3 spells CASSIRGNYGYTF. The CDR3 DNA reads TGTGCCAGTAGTATTCGGGGAAACTATGGCTACACCTTC. This rearrangement joins TRBV19 to TRBJ1-2, with D uncertain. This CDR3 has 13 amino acids. Trimming took off 3 bases at V and 2 bases at J, with 7 bases between the two ends. Germline V CDR1 and CDR2: LNHDA, SQIVND (reference sequence).

V and J are TRBV29-1 and TRBJ2-5; 10 nucleotides match TRBD2. CDR3 length equals 15 residues. CDR1 and CDR2 (germline): SQVTM, ANQGSEA. With V trimmed by 2 bases and J by 4 bases, 7 bases remained unmatched. The CDR3 nucleotides are TGCAGCGTTGAACCTAGCGGGAGTTTGGGAGAGACCCAGTACTTC. Protein: CSVEPSGSLGETQYF.

J is TRBJ2-5 and V is TRBV12-5; TRBD2 matches 7 bases. The V segment lost 2 bases and the J segment 5 bases; nucleotides outside the gene matches: 20. The V gene's germline CDR1 is LGHNT and CDR2 FRNRAP. The CDR3 sequence is 19 residues long. CDR3 bases: TGTGCTAGTGGTTTGACCCCCGATGGGACTACGGAGGGTCTGGAGACCCAGTACTTC. This gives the protein CASGLTPDGTTEGLETQYF.

This clone was found many times. This chain connects TRBV19 to TRBJ1-3, with a weak D call TRBD1 (5 bases). V was shortened by 7 bases and J by 2 bases, with 12 bases between the two germline ends. Germline assignment: CDR1 LNHDA and CDR2 SQIVND (reference sequence). The CDR3 has 14 amino acids. The CDR3 bases are TGTGCCAGTAACCCCGGGACTGCTGGAAACACCATATATTTT. It yields the protein CASNPGTAGNTIYF. The variable domain in full, completed from reference TRBV19 and TRBJ1-3, reads DGGITQSPKYLFRKEGQNVTLSCEQNLNHDAMYWYRQDPGQGLRLIYYSQIVNDFQKGDIAEGYSVSREKKESFPLTVTSAQKNPTAFYLCASNPGTAGNTIYFGEGSWLTVV.

The V and J genes are TRBV6-2 or TRBV6-3 and TRBJ2-7, with TRBD1 identical over 7 bases. The CDR3 is 14 residues long. The germline gives CDR1 MNHEY, CDR2 SVGEGT. V lost 4 bases to trimming and J lost 2 bases; unmatched junction nucleotides: 5. CDR3 in DNA: TGTGCCAGCAGTTGGGACAGCCTCACCTACGAGCAGTACTTC. Its translation is CASSWDSLTYEQYF.

The V and J genes are TRBV6-5 and TRBJ1-1; no reliable D call. Germline CDR1 reads MNHEY; CDR2 reads SVGAGI. The CDR3 is made up of 15 amino acids. V lost 2 bases and J 4 bases, leaving 14 bases between the germline ends. CDR3 loop: CASSYVTDGSTEAFF. The CDR3 nucleotides read TGTGCCAGCAGTTACGTGACGGACGGGAGCACTGAAGCTTTCTTT.

The V gene is TRBV6-5, the J gene TRBJ2-1; D is possibly TRBD2 (7 bases). V gave up 7 bases and J gave up 2 bases, with 15 bases separating them. The CDR3 has 15 residues. The germline V gene has CDR1 MNHEY and CDR2 SVGAGI. CDR3 loop: CASTPWRGPYNEQFF. CDR3 in DNA: TGTGCCAGCACCCCTTGGCGGGGGCCCTACAATGAGCAGTTCTTC.

The rearrangement uses TRBV10-2 and TRBJ2-4; 10 nucleotides align to TRBD1. V shed 4 bases and J 7 bases; nucleotides not matched to a gene: 4. The CDR3 consists of 14 residues. Looked up from germline, CDR1 is WSHSY and CDR2 is SAAADI. The DNA for the CDR3 is TGCGCCAGCAGTGCCCTGGGACAGGGGAACATTCAGTACTTC. Its translation is CASSALGQGNIQYF.

V gene TRBV12-5 combines with J gene TRBJ2-1, with TRBD2 matching over 9 bases. CDR3 length: 15 residues. The trim removed 6 bases at V and 2 bases at J, leaving 5 bases unmatched. Per germline, CDR1 LGHNT and CDR2 FRNRAP. The CDR3 region has the DNA TGTGCTAGTGGCCGGACTAGCGTTCCCTACAATGAGCAGTTCTTC. Translated: CASGRTSVPYNEQFF.

V gene TRBV7-2 combines with J gene TRBJ2-3; D unclear. V was clipped by 0 bases and J by 5 bases, with 15 bases between them. Germline assignment: CDR1 SGHTA and CDR2 FQGNSA. The CDR3 consists of 16 residues. CDR3 DNA sequence: TGTGCCAGCAGCTTAGCGCGGTCAGCCGTCAGAGATACGCAGTATTTT. It is translated as CASSLARSAVRDTQYF.

The V and J genes are TRBV9 and TRBJ2-5, with D maybe TRBD2 (5 bases). Per the germline V gene, CDR1 is SGDLS and CDR2 is YYNGEE. Trimming cost V 0 bases and J 3 bases, with 15 bases left between them. This CDR3 has 16 residues. The CDR3 loop reads CASSVGHSGVKETQYF. The DNA of the CDR3 is TGTGCCAGCAGCGTAGGCCACAGCGGAGTAAAAGAGACCCAGTACTTC. Full variable domain (remainder filled in from reference TRBV9 and TRBJ2-5): DSGVTQTPKHLITATGQRVTLRCSPRSGDLSVYWYQQSLDQGLQFLIQYYNGEERAKGNILERFSAQQFPDLHSELNLSSLELGDSALYFCASSVGHSGVKETQYFGPGTRLLVL.

This rearrangement joins TRBV28 to TRBJ1-2; unclear D gene. Trimming cost V 4 bases and J 5 bases, with 17 bases left between them. Germline lookup yields CDR1 MDHEN and CDR2 SYDVKM. The CDR3 runs 15 residues. The CDR3 DNA is TGTGCCAGCAGTTCCCCCCTCTCTGGAGCTTATGGCTACACCTTC. Translating gives CASSSPLSGAYGYTF.

The chain links TRBV5-4 to TRBJ2-7; D not resolved. The germline V gene has CDR1 SGHNT and CDR2 YYREEE (reference sequence). This CDR3 is 13 amino acids long. V lost 0 bases and J 1 base, leaving 5 bases between the germline ends. The CDR3, as DNA: TGTGCCAGCAGCTTGGACAGATCCTACGAGCAGTACTTC. Translated: CASSLDRSYEQYF.

This clone was detected a few times. J is TRBJ2-2 and V is TRBV21-1; the table names TRBD2, a call not compared with the DNA. TRBV21-1 is designated a pseudogene. CDR3 length: 21 amino acids. CDR3 in DNA: TGTGCCAGCAGCAAAGCGCTAGCGGGAGGGATATGCGAAGGGAACACCGGGGAGCTGTTTTTT. It translates to CASSKALAGGICEGNTGELFF.

The chain employs TRBV5-4 and TRBJ2-4; TRBD1 is a possible D gene (6 bases). The CDR3 spans 16 residues. CDR1 and CDR2 from the germline V gene are SGHNT and YYREEE (reference sequence). The V and J ends lost 0 bases and 4 bases respectively, with 14 bases between them. The CDR3 is CASSLGSGDIKNIQYF. The CDR3 DNA is TGTGCCAGCAGCTTGGGGTCAGGGGATATTAAAAACATTCAGTACTTC.

CDR3 sequence: CASSLVTGVGELFF. CDR3 coding DNA: TGTGCCAGCAGCTTGGTCACAGGGGTGGGGGAGCTGTTTTTT. V and J are TRBV5-4 and TRBJ2-2; 7 nucleotides agree with TRBD1. The CDR3 sequence is 14 residues long. Germline V gene data show CDR1 as SGHNT and CDR2 as YYREEE (reference sequence). The V and J ends lost 0 bases and 8 bases, in that order; junction bases with no gene match: 4.

On this clone: The same CDR3 is also encoded by other DNA sequences in this sample. V is TRBV15 and J is TRBJ2-7; perhaps TRBD2 as D (5 bases). V was pared by 2 bases and J by 0 bases, with 11 bases between. CDR1 is LNHNV, CDR2 YYDKDF, per germline (reference sequence). The CDR3 has 15 residues. The CDR3 nucleotides read TGTGCCACCAGCAGAAGGAGCGGAAGCTCCTACGAGCAGTACTTC. This encodes CATSRRSGSSYEQYF.

V usage is TRBV9 and J usage is TRBJ2-7; 10 bases line up with TRBD2. The V and J ends lost 4 bases and 3 bases, in that order; junction bases with no gene match: 7. The V gene's germline CDR1 is SGDLS and CDR2 YYNGEE. The CDR3 length is 15 residues. The chain's CDR3 is CASSPIAGGFYEQYF. The CDR3 DNA reads TGTGCCAGCAGCCCAATAGCGGGAGGTTTCTACGAGCAGTACTTC.

The chain couples TRBV28 to TRBJ1-5; D is perhaps TRBD1 (5 bases). Germline V CDR1 and CDR2: MDHEN, SYDVKM. The CDR3 has 13 amino acids. The V and J ends lost 7 bases and 4 bases respectively, with 11 bases between them. The CDR3 DNA reads TGTGCCAGCAACCTAGGGGCGAATCAGCCCCAGCATTTT. Translation gives CASNLGANQPQHF. Based on the CDR3 plus reference TRBV28 and TRBJ1-5, the full variable domain is DVKVTQSSRYLVKRTGEKVFLECVQDMDHENMFWYRQDPGLGLRLIYFSYDVKMKEKGDIPEGYSVSREKKERFSLILESASTNQTSMYLCASNLGANQPQHFGDGTRLSIL.

The chain has TRBV5-1 and TRBJ2-1, with TRBD2 matching 7 bases. This CDR3 comprises 15 residues. The V and J ends lost 4 bases and 0 bases, in that order; junction bases with no gene match: 4. Germline CDR1 and CDR2: SGHRS and YFSETQ. CDR3 residues: CASSPGGSSYNEQFF. The DNA of the CDR3 is TGCGCCAGCAGCCCCGGGGGGAGCTCCTACAATGAGCAGTTCTTC. The full variable domain, its missing parts supplied by reference TRBV5-1 and TRBJ2-1, is KAGVTQTPRYLIKTRGQQVTLSCSPISGHRSVSWYQQTPGQGLQFLFEYFSETQRNKGNFPGRFSGRQFSNSRSEMNVSTLELGDSALYLCASSPGGSSYNEQFFGPGTRLTVL.

This clone has only a few counts. The chain recombines TRBV24-1 with TRBJ2-5, with D unresolved. Germline V gene data show CDR1 as KGHDR and CDR2 as SFDVKD. This CDR3 has 15 amino acids. Deletions cut 0 bases from V and 2 bases from J, with 9 bases between. The CDR3 loop reads CATSDLRGSQETQYF. CDR3 coding DNA: TGTGCCACCAGTGATTTGAGAGGCAGTCAAGAGACCCAGTACTTC.

The V call is TRBV5-4, the J call TRBJ2-5, with TRBD2 matching 14 bases. Trimming cost V 7 bases and J 5 bases; bases outside gene matches: 10. CDR1 and CDR2 (germline): SGHNT, YYREEE (reference sequence). CDR3 length: 16 residues. This CDR3 reads CASCVRLAGGAETQYF. As DNA, the CDR3 is TGTGCCAGCTGCGTACGACTAGCGGGGGGGGCGGAGACCCAGTACTTC.

CDR3 loop: CASSRGPQQFF. As DNA, the CDR3 is TGTGCCAGCAGCCGAGGGCCGCAGCAGTTCTTC. J is TRBJ2-1 and V is TRBV7-2; D perhaps matches TRBD2 (5 bases). This CDR3 contains 11 residues. Germline V gene lookup returns CDR1 SGHTA and CDR2 FQGNSA. Trimming pared 5 bases from V and 11 bases from J, leaving 10 bases between.

The J gene is TRBJ2-2, the V gene TRBV19, with 9 bases identical to TRBD1. The J segment lost 0 bases and the V segment lost 4 bases, leaving 3 bases of the junction unmatched. CDR1 and CDR2 from the germline V gene are LNHDA and SQIVND (reference sequence). CDR3 length: 16 residues. This CDR3 is CASSTGTGTNTGELFF. The CDR3 coding sequence is TGTGCCAGTAGTACGGGGACAGGGACGAACACCGGGGAGCTGTTTTTT.

The J gene is TRBJ2-3, the V gene TRBV6-2 or TRBV6-3, with 7 bases lining up with TRBD2. Germline V gene data show CDR1 as MNHEY and CDR2 as SVGEGT. CDR3 size: 16 residues. Trimming took 4 bases from V and 6 from J; bases not matched to a gene: 13. This CDR3 is CASSSAGRHGTDTQYF. The DNA of the CDR3 is TGTGCCAGCAGTTCCGCCGGGAGGCACGGGACGGATACGCAGTATTTT.

The chain links TRBV14 to TRBJ1-5, with D unclear. Trimming removed 1 base from V and 2 bases from J, with 15 bases in between. The CDR3 runs to 17 residues. Germline V gene lookup returns CDR1 SGHDN and CDR2 FVKESK. The CDR3 sequence is CASSQGQSFNGNQPQHF. The CDR3 coding sequence is TGTGCCAGCAGCCAAGGGCAGTCCTTCAATGGCAATCAGCCCCAGCATTTT.

The chain joins TRBV7-8 to TRBJ2-1, with 8 bases lining up with TRBD1. The length of the CDR3 is 16 residues. Germline V gene lookup returns CDR1 SGHVS and CDR2 FQNEAQ. V gave up 5 bases and J gave up 0 bases; unmatched junction bases: 6. The CDR3 protein is CASSPDRGNSYNEQFF. The CDR3 DNA is TGTGCCAGCAGCCCCGACAGGGGAAACTCCTACAATGAGCAGTTCTTC.

This clone was seen a few times. This chain uses TRBV10-3 with TRBJ2-5, with D hard to call. The V end lost 0 bases, the J end lost 2 bases, and 4 bases lay between the germline ends. Germline-derived CDR1 and CDR2 are ENHRY and SYGVKD. CDR3 length: 13 amino acids. CDR3 region: CAISESSQETQYF. As DNA, the CDR3 is TGTGCCATCAGTGAGTCCAGTCAAGAGACCCAGTACTTC.

The J gene is TRBJ1-2, the V gene TRBV7-2; TRBD1 is a possible D gene (6 bases). The CDR3 runs to 14 residues. Germline CDR1 reads SGHTA; CDR2 reads FQGNSA. V lost 3 bases, J lost 3 bases, and 11 bases lay in between. Here the CDR3 reads CASSFRQVDYGYTF. In nucleotides, the CDR3 is TGTGCCAGCAGCTTCCGACAGGTCGACTATGGCTACACCTTC.

CDR3 bases: TGTGCCAGCAGTTCGCAAGCGGGAGACACCGGGGAGCTGTTTTTT. As protein: CASSSQAGDTGELFF. The rearrangement joins TRBV6-1 to TRBJ2-2, with 8 bases aligning to TRBD2. V was pared by 5 bases and J by 3 bases, with 5 bases of the junction left unmatched. This CDR3 spans 15 amino acids. The germline V gene has CDR1 MNHNS and CDR2 SASEGT.